This TCR beta chain originates from a study of regulatory T cells in long-lasting Graves disease. Time point specified: persistent/refractory GD, antithyroid drugs over 5 years with positive TRAb. After RNA was extracted from PBMCs, the TCR library was made from it. Building of the TCR beta libraries involved iRepertoire HTBI primers and Arm-PCR of CDR3 regions. A single record per CDR3 protein comes from TCRdb applying MiXCR to the multiplex PCR reads. Of some 450,000 distinct CDR3 sequences in the sample, about a quarter were seen once. Trimming left V 3 bases short and J 2 bases short, with 16 bases between. The CDR3 loop spans 16 amino acids. Germline lookup yields CDR1 LNHDA and CDR2 SQIVND (reference sequence).

The chain uses TRBV19 and TRBJ1-1, with no clear D. The sequencing here drew on peripheral blood mononuclear cells (PBMCs), taken when the disease was refractory, from a patient treated with antithyroid drugs. The sequence derives from a female donor with Graves disease. The CDR3 protein is CASSIPVWRDNTEAFF. The CDR3 nucleotides read TGTGCCAGTAGTATCCCCGTGTGGAGGGATAACACTGAAGCTTTCTTT.